These T cell receptor beta chains were read from a single sample in a study of blood T cell repertoires in COVID-19. The repertoire was sequenced with immunoSEQ multiplex PCR; TCRdb's copy has only in-frame clones and lacks some. This repertoire shows 150,000 to 200,000 clones, roughly three quarters found once; its top ten account for roughly a sixth. Sequences were obtained from PBMCs or T cells enriched from blood (not recorded which). These receptors originate from a woman aged 45-65 years with acute COVID-19. CDR3s include the opening cysteine and the closing phenylalanine or tryptophan. The D gene is left open where the match is weak. Size values are once, few and many counts, or a class for expanded clones, and some rows have none.

d_call j_call v_call clone_size cdr3_aa cdr3_nt
TRBD2 TRBJ2-1 TRBV6-5 - CASSPGTSGFGEQFF TGTGCCAGCAGTCCCGGGACTAGCGGGTTTGGGGAGCAGTTCTTC
- TRBJ1-1 TRBV7-7 - CASSLIRLKAFF TGTGCTAGCAGCTTAATACGGTTGAAAGCTTTCTTT
TRBD1 TRBJ1-4 TRBV5-1 few CASSLEGQGEEKLFF TGCGCCAGCAGCTTGGAGGGACAGGGAGAAGAAAAACTGTTTTTT
TRBD2 TRBJ2-5 TRBV4-1 - CASSQEGGGAMETQYF TGCGCCAGCAGCCAAGAGGGCGGGGGGGCCATGGAGACCCAGTACTTC
TRBD2 TRBJ2-4 TRBV5-1 - CASSTSGGAGIQYF TGCGCCAGCTCGACTAGCGGGGGGGCTGGCATTCAGTACTTC
- TRBJ1-5 TRBV27 - CASSLRLMGGQPQHF TGTGCCAGCAGTTTACGTCTGATGGGGGGTCAGCCCCAGCATTTT
TRBD1 TRBJ1-2 TRBV28 - CASSQGDSYYGYTF TGTGCCAGCAGTCAGGGGGACAGCTACTATGGCTACACCTTC
TRBD2 TRBJ2-1 TRBV2 once CASRASGLAGDRSYNEQFF TGTGCCAGCAGGGCCTCGGGACTAGCGGGGGACCGCTCCTACAATGAGCAGTTCTTC
TRBD1 TRBJ1-5 TRBV13 - CASSAGQGNQPQHF TGTGCCAGCAGCGCGGGACAGGGCAATCAGCCCCAGCATTTT
- TRBJ1-2 TRBV2 - CASSETGGGYGYTF TGTGCCAGCAGTGAAACGGGAGGGGGCTATGGCTACACCTTC
TRBD1 TRBJ1-6 TRBV18 - CASSQDRDNSPLHF TGTGCCAGCTCACAGGACAGGGACAATTCACCCCTCCACTTT
TRBD2 TRBJ2-1 TRBV4-3 - CASSQTSGVGNEQFF TGCGCCAGCAGCCAAACCAGCGGGGTGGGGAATGAGCAGTTCTTC
- TRBJ1-1 TRBV7-9 - CASGWAGGDTEAFF TGTGCCAGCGGATGGGCAGGCGGGGACACTGAAGCTTTCTTT
TRBD1 TRBJ1-5 TRBV19 - CASSPTGDTGQPQHF TGTGCCAGTAGCCCGACAGGGGACACGGGTCAGCCCCAGCATTTT
- TRBJ2-1 TRBV5-6 - CASSFAGSEQFF TGTGCCAGCAGCTTCGCGGGGTCTGAGCAGTTCTTC
- TRBJ2-1 TRBV10-3 once CAISESPNNEQFF TGTGCCATCAGTGAGAGCCCGAACAATGAGCAGTTCTTC
TRBD1 TRBJ2-2 TRBV3-1/TRBV3-2 - CASSRTGRGGELFF TGTGCCAGCAGCCGGACAGGTAGAGGCGGGGAGCTGTTTTTT
TRBD2 TRBJ2-2 TRBV19 - CAGRTSGDTGELFF TGTGCCGGACGGACTAGCGGGGACACCGGGGAGCTGTTTTTT
- TRBJ1-2 TRBV29-1 once CSVVHRLYGYTF TGCAGCGTTGTTCACAGACTATATGGCTACACCTTC
TRBD2 TRBJ2-1 TRBV28 - CASSSPGRGGDYNEQFF TGTGCCAGCAGCTCCCCAGGCCGGGGGGGGGACTACAATGAGCAGTTCTTC
- TRBJ2-4 TRBV28 once CASSFPTLAKNIQYF TGTGCCAGCAGTTTCCCGACATTAGCCAAAAACATTCAGTACTTC
TRBD2 TRBJ2-1 TRBV2 - CASSGLALSYNEQFF TGTGCCAGCAGTGGACTAGCCCTCTCCTACAATGAGCAGTTCTTC
- TRBJ1-2 TRBV4-2 - CASSQEQEPYGYTF TGTGCCAGCAGCCAAGAACAGGAACCCTATGGCTACACCTTC
TRBD1 TRBJ1-1 TRBV19 few CASSILARGRGGTEAFF TGTGCCAGTAGTATTCTTGCCAGGGGGCGAGGTGGCACTGAAGCTTTCTTT
- TRBJ2-5 TRBV11-3 - CASSPRGAFGETQYF TGTGCCAGCAGCCCCAGGGGCGCTTTCGGAGAGACCCAGTACTTC
- TRBJ1-5 TRBV12-3/TRBV12-4 - CASKGGNQPQHF TGTGCCAGCAAGGGGGGCAATCAGCCCCAGCATTTT
- TRBJ1-2 TRBV7-9 - CASSLETGTGYTF TGTGCCAGCAGCTTAGAAACAGGGACGGGCTACACCTTC
- TRBJ1-3 TRBV15 - CATSRRTSPGGNTIYF TGTGCCACCAGCAGGAGGACATCCCCGGGCGGAAACACCATATATTTT
- TRBJ2-3 TRBV10-3 - CAISERDTQYF TGTGCCATCAGTGAACGGGATACGCAGTATTTT
TRBD1 TRBJ1-2 TRBV13 - CASSFDRQGGYGYTF TGTGCCAGCAGCTTTGACAGACAGGGGGGCTATGGCTACACCTTC